The 9 T cell receptor beta chains reported below all come from one sample, sequenced in a study of cytomegalovirus exposure and HLA in healthy donors. The PCR employed 60 Vbeta primers together with 13 Jbeta primers. Profiling relied on immunoSEQ multiplex PCR, and the TCRdb table lists in-frame clones only, not all of them. In the table there are some 140,000 clones, about four fifths of which are singletons. Material for sequencing was PBMCs. The source of these receptors is a male donor in good health and CMV-seronegative.

The chain recombines TRBV27 with TRBJ1-5; D perhaps matches TRBD1 (6 bases). CDR1 is MNHEY, CDR2 SMNVEV, per germline (reference sequence). The CDR3 consists of 14 residues. Trimming shortened V by 6 bases and J by 3 bases, and 12 bases separated the two germline ends. The CDR3 nucleotides are TGTGCCAGCAGCCCGGGGGGCGACAATCAGCCCCAGCATTTT. It translates to CASSPGGDNQPQHF.

V and J are TRBV7-3 and TRBJ1-2, with D maybe TRBD1 (6 bases). This CDR3 contains 13 residues. Trimming left V 5 bases short and J 4 bases short, with 11 bases between. From germline, CDR1 is SGHTA and CDR2 FQGTGA. CDR3 loop: CASSQGNGYGYTF. In DNA form, the CDR3 reads TGTGCCAGCAGCCAGGGGAATGGCTATGGCTACACCTTC.

The sample holds a few counts of this clone. The chain joins TRBV7-6 to TRBJ2-7; 9 bases match TRBD1. Per germline, CDR1 SGHVS and CDR2 FNYEAQ. The V segment lost 4 bases and the J segment 6 bases; nucleotides outside the gene matches: 4. CDR3 size: 13 residues. Here the CDR3 DNA reads TGTGCCAGCAGCTCCGGACAGGGGCGCGAGCAGTACTTC. This translates into CASSSGQGREQYF.

This chain uses TRBV7-9 with TRBJ2-7; the match to TRBD1 covers 7 bases. This CDR3 comprises 15 residues. CDR1 is SEHNR, CDR2 FQNEAQ, per germline (reference sequence). V trimming: 1 base; J trimming: 6 bases; junction bases outside the gene matches: 9. In nucleotides, the CDR3 is TGTGCCAGCAGCTTAGATTCACAGGGGTCTGGCGAGCAGTACTTC. This translates into CASSLDSQGSGEQYF.

The chain carries TRBV7-2 and TRBJ2-7, with TRBD1 matching 8 bases. CDR3 size: 15 residues. Germline V gene data show CDR1 as SGHTA and CDR2 as FQGNSA. Trimming at V came to 1 base and at J to 6 bases, leaving 8 bases not matched to a gene. The CDR3 here is CASSLGGQGHSEQYF. The CDR3 DNA reads TGTGCCAGCAGCTTAGGAGGACAGGGACATAGCGAGCAGTACTTC.

The V call is TRBV14, the J call TRBJ1-2; no clear D. CDR1 SGHDN and CDR2 FVKESK come from the germline V gene. The length of the CDR3 is 13 residues. V was shortened by 5 bases and J by 2 bases, with 9 bases between the two germline ends. The CDR3 is CASSAGVNYGYTF. For the CDR3, the DNA is TGTGCCAGCAGCGCGGGTGTAAACTATGGCTACACCTTC.

This clone was picked up one time. The chain couples TRBV19 to TRBJ1-1, with unresolved D. The CDR3 length is 13 residues. Germline-derived CDR1 and CDR2 are LNHDA and SQIVND (reference sequence). V was shortened by 0 bases and J by 4 bases, with 6 bases between the two germline ends. Here the CDR3 reads CASSIDLPTEAFF. CDR3 coding DNA: TGTGCCAGTAGTATAGATCTTCCCACTGAAGCTTTCTTT.

V gene TRBV4-2 combines with J gene TRBJ1-2, with a tentative D call TRBD1 (6 bases). This CDR3 is built from 16 residues. The V gene's germline CDR1 is LGHNA and CDR2 YNFKEQ. V was pared by 4 bases and J by 7 bases, with 22 bases between. CDR3 nucleotides: TGTGCCAGCAGCCTACGTGGCGGCGGGGGCTCCCGTGGCTACACCTTC. Protein: CASSLRGGGGSRGYTF.

V and J are TRBV30 and TRBJ2-4; D unclear. The V gene's germline CDR1 is GTSNPN and CDR2 SVGIG (reference sequence). This CDR3 is built from 13 residues. Between the trimmed V and J ends, which lost 5 bases and 1 base, there was a span of 9 bases. The CDR3 sequence is CAWSTGAKNIQYF. The CDR3 coding sequence is TGTGCCTGGTCAACCGGGGCCAAAAACATTCAGTACTTC.